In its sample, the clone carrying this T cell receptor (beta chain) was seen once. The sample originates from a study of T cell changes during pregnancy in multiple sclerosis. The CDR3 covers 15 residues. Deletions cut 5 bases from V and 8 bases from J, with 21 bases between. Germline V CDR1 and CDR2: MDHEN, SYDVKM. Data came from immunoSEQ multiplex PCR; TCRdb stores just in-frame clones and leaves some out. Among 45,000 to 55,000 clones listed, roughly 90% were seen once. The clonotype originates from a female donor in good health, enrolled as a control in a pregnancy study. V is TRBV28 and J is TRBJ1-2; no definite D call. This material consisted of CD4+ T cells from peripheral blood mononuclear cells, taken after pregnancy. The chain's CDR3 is CASSPLGGTSKGYTF. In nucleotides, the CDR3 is TGTGCCAGCAGTCCCCTAGGAGGAACTTCTAAAGGCTACACCTTC.